The T cell receptor beta chain described here comes from a study of shared clonotypes between healthy human individuals. Study conclusions and caveats: Estimated clonotype richness was generally higher in naive than memory subsets. Sharing across a few donors was seen in approximately 5.2% of naive CD4 clonotypes.

Remarks on this clone: Antigen unknown.

All the donors were Caucasian adults who lived in Nashville, Tennessee. Germline assignment: CDR1 MNHEY and CDR2 SVGAGI. The germline V and J ends were trimmed by 0 bases and 8 bases, with 13 bases remaining between them. The CDR3 is 14 amino acids. Profiled with immunoSEQ multiplex PCR; TCRdb holds only in-frame clones, not every one. Of 500,000 to 550,000 clones in the sample, 90% to 96% were seen once. The chain couples TRBV6-5 to TRBJ1-2; D possibly corresponds to TRBD1 (5 bases). The sequence came from a woman in her thirties in good health. The specimen was naive CD4+ T cells sorted from blood. The subset: CD45RA+ positively selected. This CDR3 reads CASSYSIRGNGYTF. The DNA for the CDR3 is TGTGCCAGCAGTTACTCGATTAGGGGAAACGGCTACACCTTC.